This record looks at one TCR beta chain sequence and its context. The data belong to a study of PD-1 blockade in classical Hodgkin lymphoma. Each patient experienced a relapse that followed autologous stem cell transplantation, and brentuximab vedotin exposure varied. The length of the CDR3 is 13 residues. Trimming took off 3 bases at V and 5 bases at J, with 8 bases between the two ends. In germline, CDR1 is MNHNS, CDR2 SASEGT. Libraries were prepared by immunoSEQ multiplex PCR; TCRdb keeps only in-frame clonotypes and omits some of them. This sample has fewer than 50,000 clones, with 88% found just once.

This TCR was sampled from a human donor with classical Hodgkin lymphoma. The sequenced sample was peripheral blood mononuclear cells (PBMCs), obtained at baseline. This chain links TRBV6-1 with TRBJ2-1; TRBD1 is a possible D gene (5 bases). CDR3 sequence reads: CASSDQGNNEQFF. The CDR3, as DNA: TGTGCCAGCAGTGACCAGGGAAACAATGAGCAGTTCTTC.